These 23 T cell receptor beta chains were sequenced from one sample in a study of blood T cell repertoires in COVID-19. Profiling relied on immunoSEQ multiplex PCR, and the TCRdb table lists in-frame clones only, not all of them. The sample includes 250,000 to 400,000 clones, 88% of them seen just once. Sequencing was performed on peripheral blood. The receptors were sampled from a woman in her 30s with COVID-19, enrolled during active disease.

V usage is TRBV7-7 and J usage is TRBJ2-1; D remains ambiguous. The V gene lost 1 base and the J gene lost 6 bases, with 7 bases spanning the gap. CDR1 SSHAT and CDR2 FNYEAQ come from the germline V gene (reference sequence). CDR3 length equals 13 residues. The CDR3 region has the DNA TGTGCCAGCAGCTTAGACTACCGCAATGAGCAGTTCTTC. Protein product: CASSLDYRNEQFF.

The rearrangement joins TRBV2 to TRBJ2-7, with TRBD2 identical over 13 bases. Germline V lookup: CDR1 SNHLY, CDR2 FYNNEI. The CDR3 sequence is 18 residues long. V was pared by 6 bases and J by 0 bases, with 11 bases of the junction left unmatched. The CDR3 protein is CASRETPGLAGRSYEQYF. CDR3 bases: TGTGCCAGCAGGGAAACGCCGGGACTAGCGGGGCGCTCCTACGAGCAGTACTTC.

The CDR3 nucleotides read TGTGCCAGCAGTGGCGGCAGGGACAGTGGAAACACCATATATTTT. This gives the protein CASSGGRDSGNTIYF. The rearrangement uses TRBV2 and TRBJ1-3; 7 bases agree with TRBD1. The CDR3 extends over 15 amino acids. CDR1 is SNHLY and CDR2 is FYNNEI in the germline V gene. V shed 4 bases, J shed 3 bases, and the junction held 6 bases outside the gene matches.

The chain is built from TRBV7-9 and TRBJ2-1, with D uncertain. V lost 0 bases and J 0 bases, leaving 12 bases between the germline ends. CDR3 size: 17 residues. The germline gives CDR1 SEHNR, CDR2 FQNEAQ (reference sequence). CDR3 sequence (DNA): TGTGCCAGCAGCTTAGCGCTAGGTTTGAGCTCCTACAATGAGCAGTTCTTC. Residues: CASSLALGLSSYNEQFF.

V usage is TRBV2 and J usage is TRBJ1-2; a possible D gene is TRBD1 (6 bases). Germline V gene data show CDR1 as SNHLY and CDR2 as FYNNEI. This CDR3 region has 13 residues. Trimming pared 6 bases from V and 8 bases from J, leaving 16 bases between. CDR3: CASSLQGVGGYTF. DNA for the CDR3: TGTGCCAGCAGCCTACAGGGCGTCGGGGGCTACACCTTC.

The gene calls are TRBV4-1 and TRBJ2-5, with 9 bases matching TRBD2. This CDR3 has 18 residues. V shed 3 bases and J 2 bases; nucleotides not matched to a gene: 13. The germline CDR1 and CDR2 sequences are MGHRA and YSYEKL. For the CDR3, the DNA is TGCGCCAGCAGCCAGAGCCGCGCCGGACTAGCGCCACAAGAGACCCAGTACTTC. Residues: CASSQSRAGLAPQETQYF.

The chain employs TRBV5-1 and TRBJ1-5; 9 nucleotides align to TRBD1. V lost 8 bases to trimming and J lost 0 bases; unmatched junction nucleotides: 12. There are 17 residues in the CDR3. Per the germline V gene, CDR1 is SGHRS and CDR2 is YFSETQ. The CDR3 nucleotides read TGCGCCAGGATCGGGACAGGGAGCTCCTCTAGCAATCAGCCCCAGCATTTT. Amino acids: CARIGTGSSSSNQPQHF.

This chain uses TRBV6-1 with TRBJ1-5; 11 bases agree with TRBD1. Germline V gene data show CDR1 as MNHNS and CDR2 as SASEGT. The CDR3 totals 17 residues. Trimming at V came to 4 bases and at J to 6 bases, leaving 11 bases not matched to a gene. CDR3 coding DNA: TGTGCCAGCAGTGTCCCGGGACAGGGGGAGGCAGGTCAGCCCCAGCATTTT. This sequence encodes CASSVPGQGEAGQPQHF.

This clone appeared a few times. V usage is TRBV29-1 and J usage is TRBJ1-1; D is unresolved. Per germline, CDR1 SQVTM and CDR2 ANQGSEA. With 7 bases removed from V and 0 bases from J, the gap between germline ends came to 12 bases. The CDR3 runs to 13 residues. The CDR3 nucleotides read TGCAGCGCCTCAAGAGGGTTGAACACTGAAGCTTTCTTT. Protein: CSASRGLNTEAFF.

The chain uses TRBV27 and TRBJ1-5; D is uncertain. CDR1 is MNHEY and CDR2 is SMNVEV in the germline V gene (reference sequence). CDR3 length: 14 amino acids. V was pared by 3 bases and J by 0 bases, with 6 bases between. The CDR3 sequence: CASSFRYSNQPQHF. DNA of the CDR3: TGTGCCAGCAGTTTCAGGTATAGCAATCAGCCCCAGCATTTT.

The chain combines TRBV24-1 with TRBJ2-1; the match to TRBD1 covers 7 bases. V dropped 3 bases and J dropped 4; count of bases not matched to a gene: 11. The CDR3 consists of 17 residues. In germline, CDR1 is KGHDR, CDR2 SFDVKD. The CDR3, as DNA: TGTGCCACCAGTGATCCCACTCGACAGGGTCATTACAATGAGCAGTTCTTC. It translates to CATSDPTRQGHYNEQFF.

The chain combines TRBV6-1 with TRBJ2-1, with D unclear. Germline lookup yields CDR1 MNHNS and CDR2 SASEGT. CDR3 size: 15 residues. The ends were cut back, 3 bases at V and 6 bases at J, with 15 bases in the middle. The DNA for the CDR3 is TGTGCCAGCAGTGACGACGCTAGTTTATTCAATGAGCAGTTCTTC. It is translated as CASSDDASLFNEQFF.

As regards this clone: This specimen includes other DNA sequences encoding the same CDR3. This CDR3 is CASSETGYSGNTIYF. The DNA of the CDR3 is TGTGCCAGCAGTGAAACAGGGTACTCTGGAAACACCATATATTTT. The rearrangement uses TRBV6-1 and TRBJ1-3, with a weak D call TRBD1 (6 bases). CDR1 and CDR2 (germline): MNHNS, SASEGT. CDR3 length: 15 amino acids. V dropped 2 bases and J dropped 0 bases, with 8 bases sitting between them.

CDR3 protein: CASNPGTDNEKLFF. The CDR3, as DNA: TGTGCCAGCAATCCCGGGACAGACAATGAAAAACTGTTTTTT. The V call is TRBV6-5, the J call TRBJ1-4, with 7 positions matching TRBD1. In germline, CDR1 is MNHEY, CDR2 SVGAGI. This CDR3 has 14 amino acids. V trimming: 7 bases; J trimming: 5 bases; junction bases outside the gene matches: 7.

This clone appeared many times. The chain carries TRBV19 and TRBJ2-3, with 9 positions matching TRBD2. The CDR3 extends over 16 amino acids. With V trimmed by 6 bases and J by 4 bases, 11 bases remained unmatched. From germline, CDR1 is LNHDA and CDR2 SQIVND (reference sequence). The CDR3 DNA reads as TGTGCCAGTAGCCGCCCCGGGCGGGGGGGCCCAGATACGCAGTATTTT. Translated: CASSRPGRGGPDTQYF.

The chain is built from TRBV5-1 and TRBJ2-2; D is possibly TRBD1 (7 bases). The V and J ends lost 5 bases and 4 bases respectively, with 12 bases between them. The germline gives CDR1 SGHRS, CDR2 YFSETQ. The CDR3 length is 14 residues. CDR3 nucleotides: TGCGCCAGCAGTCCCCAGGGGGGCACCGGGGAGCTGTTTTTT. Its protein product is CASSPQGGTGELFF.

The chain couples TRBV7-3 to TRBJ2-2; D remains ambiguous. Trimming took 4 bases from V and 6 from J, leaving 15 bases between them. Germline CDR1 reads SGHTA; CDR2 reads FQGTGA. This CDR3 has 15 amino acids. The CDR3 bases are TGTGCCAGCAGCTCTGGGCCGATGATGTCCGGGGAGCTGTTTTTT. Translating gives CASSSGPMMSGELFF.

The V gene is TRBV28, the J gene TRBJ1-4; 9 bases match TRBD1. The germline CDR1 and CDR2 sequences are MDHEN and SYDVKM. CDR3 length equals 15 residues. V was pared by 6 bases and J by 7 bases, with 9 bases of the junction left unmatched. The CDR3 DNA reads TGTGCCAGCAGCCCCGGGACAGGGTCGAGTGAAAAACTGTTTTTT. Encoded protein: CASSPGTGSSEKLFF. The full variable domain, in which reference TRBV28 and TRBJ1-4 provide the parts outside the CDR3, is DVKVTQSSRYLVKRTGEKVFLECVQDMDHENMFWYRQDPGLGLRLIYFSYDVKMKEKGDIPEGYSVSREKKERFSLILESASTNQTSMYLCASSPGTGSSEKLFFGSGTQLSVL.

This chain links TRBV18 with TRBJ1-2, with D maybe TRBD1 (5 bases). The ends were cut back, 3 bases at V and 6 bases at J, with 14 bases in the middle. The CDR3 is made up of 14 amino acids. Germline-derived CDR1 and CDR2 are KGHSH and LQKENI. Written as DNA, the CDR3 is TGTGCCAGCTCACCCTTATTAGGGGCGCATGGCTACACCTTC. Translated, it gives CASSPLLGAHGYTF. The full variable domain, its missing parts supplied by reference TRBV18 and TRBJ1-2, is NAGVMQNPRHLVRRRGQEARLRCSPMKGHSHVYWYRQLPEEGLKFMVYLQKENIIDESGMPKERFSAEFPKEGPSILRIQQVVRGDSAAYFCASSPLLGAHGYTFGSGTRLTVV.

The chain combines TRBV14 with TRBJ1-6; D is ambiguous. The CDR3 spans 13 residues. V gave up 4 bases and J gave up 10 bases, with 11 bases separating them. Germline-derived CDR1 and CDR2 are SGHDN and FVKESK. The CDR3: CASSLGSRSPLHF. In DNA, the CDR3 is TGTGCCAGCAGCCTGGGGAGCCGCTCACCCCTCCACTTT.

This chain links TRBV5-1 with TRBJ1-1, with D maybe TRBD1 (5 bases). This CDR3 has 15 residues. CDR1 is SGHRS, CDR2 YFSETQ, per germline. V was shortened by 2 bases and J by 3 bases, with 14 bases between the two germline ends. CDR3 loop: CASSFGQGLYTEAFF. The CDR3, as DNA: TGCGCCAGCAGCTTCGGTCAGGGTCTTTACACTGAAGCTTTCTTT. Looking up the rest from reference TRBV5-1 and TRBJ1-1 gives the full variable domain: KAGVTQTPRYLIKTRGQQVTLSCSPISGHRSVSWYQQTPGQGLQFLFEYFSETQRNKGNFPGRFSGRQFSNSRSEMNVSTLELGDSALYLCASSFGQGLYTEAFFGQGTRLTVV.

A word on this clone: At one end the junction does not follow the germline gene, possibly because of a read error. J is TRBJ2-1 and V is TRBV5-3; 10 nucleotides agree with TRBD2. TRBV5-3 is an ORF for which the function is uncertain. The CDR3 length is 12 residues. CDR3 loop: CARSRPGTSEVF. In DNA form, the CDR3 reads TGTGCCAGAAGCCGGCCCGGGACTAGCGAGGTCTTC.

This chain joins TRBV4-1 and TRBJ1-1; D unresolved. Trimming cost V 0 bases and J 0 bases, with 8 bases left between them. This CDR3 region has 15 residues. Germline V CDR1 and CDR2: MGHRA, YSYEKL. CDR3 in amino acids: CASSQDVLMNTEAFF. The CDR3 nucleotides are TGCGCCAGCAGCCAAGACGTATTAATGAACACTGAAGCTTTCTTT.